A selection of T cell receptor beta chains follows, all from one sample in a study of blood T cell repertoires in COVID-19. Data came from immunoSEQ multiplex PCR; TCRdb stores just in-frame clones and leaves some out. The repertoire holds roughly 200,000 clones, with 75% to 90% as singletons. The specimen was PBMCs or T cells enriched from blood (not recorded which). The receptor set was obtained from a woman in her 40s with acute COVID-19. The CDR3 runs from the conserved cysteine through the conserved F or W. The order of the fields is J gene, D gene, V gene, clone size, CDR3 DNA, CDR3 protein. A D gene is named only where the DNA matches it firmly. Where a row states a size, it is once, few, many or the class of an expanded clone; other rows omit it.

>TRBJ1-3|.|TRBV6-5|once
TGTGCCAGCAGTTACTCGAGAAGTACCTCTGGAAACACCATATATTTT
CASSYSRSTSGNTIYF
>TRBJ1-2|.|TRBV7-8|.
TGTGCCAGCAGCTTAGCCCTGACACGGGGCTACACCTTC
CASSLALTRGYTF
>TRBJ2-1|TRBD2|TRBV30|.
TGTGCCTGGGATCCGGGACTAGCGGGTAAGAATGAGCAGTTCTTC
CAWDPGLAGKNEQFF
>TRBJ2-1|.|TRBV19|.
TGTGCCAGTAGTACCACTAGCAGCCACAATGAGCAGTTCTTC
CASSTTSSHNEQFF
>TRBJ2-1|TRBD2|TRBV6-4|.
TGTGCCAGCAGTGATTCCGGACTAGCGTCTTCGAAACAGTTCTTC
CASSDSGLASSKQFF
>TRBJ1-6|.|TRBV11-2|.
TGTGCCAGCAGCTTAGCAGGGGTGGGTTCACCCCTCCACTTT
CASSLAGVGSPLHF
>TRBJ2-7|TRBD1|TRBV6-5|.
TGTGCCAGCAGTTACTCGACAGGGGCGCGCGAGCAGTACTTC
CASSYSTGAREQYF
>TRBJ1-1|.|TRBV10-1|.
TGCGCCAGCAGCCTACAGAGAGCCGAGAACACTGAAGCTTTCTTT
CASSLQRAENTEAFF
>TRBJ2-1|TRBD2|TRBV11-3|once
TGTGCCAGCAGCCTACGGGGAGGGAGAAATGAGCAGTTCTTC
CASSLRGGRNEQFF
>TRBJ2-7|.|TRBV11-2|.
TGTGCCAGCAGCCCGCGACGGGGGACCTACGAGCAGTACTTC
CASSPRRGTYEQYF
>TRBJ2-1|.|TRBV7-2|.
TGTGCCAGCAGCTTAACTCGGAATGAGCAGTTCTTC
CASSLTRNEQFF
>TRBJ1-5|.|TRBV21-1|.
TGTGCCAGCATCGCCGGGACACCTCTTAATCAGCCCCAGCATTTT
CASIAGTPLNQPQHF
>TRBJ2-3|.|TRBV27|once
TGTGCCAGCAGTTTCAGGACTCCTAGCACAGATACGCAGTATTTT
CASSFRTPSTDTQYF
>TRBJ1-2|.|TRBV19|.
TGTGCCAGTAGTCGCTACCAGGCCCAAATCTATGGCTACACCTTC
CASSRYQAQIYGYTF
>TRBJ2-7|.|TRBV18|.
TGTGCCAGCTCAAGCGCCGGGACCTACGAGCAGTACTTC
CASSSAGTYEQYF
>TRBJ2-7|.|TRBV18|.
TGTGCCAGCTCACCAGATTCAGGCCCCTACGAGCAGTACTTC
CASSPDSGPYEQYF
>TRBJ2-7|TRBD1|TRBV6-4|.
TGTGCCAGCAGTGACCCTTCGAGGGGGCAAATCTACGAGCAGTACTTC
CASSDPSRGQIYEQYF
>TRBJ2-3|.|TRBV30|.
TGTGCCTGGAAGGGGCTCTCCACGCAGTATTTT
CAWKGLSTQYF